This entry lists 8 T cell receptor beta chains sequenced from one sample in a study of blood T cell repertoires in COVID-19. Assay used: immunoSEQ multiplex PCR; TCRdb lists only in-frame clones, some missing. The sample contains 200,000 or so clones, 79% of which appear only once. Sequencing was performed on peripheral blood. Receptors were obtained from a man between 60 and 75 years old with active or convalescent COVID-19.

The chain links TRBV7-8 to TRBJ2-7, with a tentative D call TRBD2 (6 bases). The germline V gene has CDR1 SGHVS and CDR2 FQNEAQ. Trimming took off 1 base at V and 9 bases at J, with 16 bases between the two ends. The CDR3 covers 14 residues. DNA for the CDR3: TGTGCCAGCAGCTTAGTGCGGAGGGCTTCCGTGCAGTACTTC. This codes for CASSLVRRASVQYF.

In nucleotides, the CDR3 is TGTGCCAGCAGTCCCCGAGGGTATGGGACCTACGAGCAGTACTTC. This codes for CASSPRGYGTYEQYF. The chain recombines TRBV28 with TRBJ2-7, with TRBD2 as a possible D gene (5 bases). Germline V gives CDR1 MDHEN, CDR2 SYDVKM. CDR3 length equals 15 residues. V lost 5 bases to trimming and J lost 2 bases, with 16 bases between them.

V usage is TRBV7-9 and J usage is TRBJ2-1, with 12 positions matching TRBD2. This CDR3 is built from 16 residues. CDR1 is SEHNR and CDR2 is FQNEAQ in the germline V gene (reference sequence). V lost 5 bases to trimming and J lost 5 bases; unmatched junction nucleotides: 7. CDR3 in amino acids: CASSPRLAGVHNEQFF. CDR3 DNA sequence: TGTGCCAGCAGCCCTCGACTAGCGGGAGTACACAATGAGCAGTTCTTC.

Written as DNA, the CDR3 is TGCGCCAGCAGCATGGACAGTTCTAATTCACCCCTCCACTTT. It is translated as CASSMDSSNSPLHF. This chain connects TRBV5-1 to TRBJ1-6, with a tentative D call TRBD1 (6 bases). With 4 bases removed from V and 6 bases from J, the gap between germline ends came to 11 bases. This CDR3 has 14 residues. CDR1 is SGHRS, CDR2 YFSETQ, per germline.

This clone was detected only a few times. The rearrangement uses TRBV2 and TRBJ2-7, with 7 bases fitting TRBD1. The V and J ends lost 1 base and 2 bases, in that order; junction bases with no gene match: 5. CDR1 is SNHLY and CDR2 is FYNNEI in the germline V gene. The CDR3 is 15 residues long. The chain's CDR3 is CASSEEPGGTYEQYF. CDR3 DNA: TGTGCCAGCAGTGAAGAGCCAGGGGGTACCTACGAGCAGTACTTC.

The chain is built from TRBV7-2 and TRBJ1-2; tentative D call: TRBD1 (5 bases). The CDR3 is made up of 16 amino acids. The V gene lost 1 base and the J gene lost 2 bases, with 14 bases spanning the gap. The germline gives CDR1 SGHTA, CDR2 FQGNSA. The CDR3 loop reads CASSLGAFRGNYGYTF. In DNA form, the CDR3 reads TGTGCCAGCAGCTTAGGCGCGTTTAGGGGCAACTATGGCTACACCTTC.

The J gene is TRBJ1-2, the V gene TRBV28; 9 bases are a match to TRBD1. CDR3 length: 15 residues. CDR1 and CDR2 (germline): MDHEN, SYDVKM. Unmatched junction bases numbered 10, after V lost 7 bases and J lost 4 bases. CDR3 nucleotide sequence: TGTGCCAGCACCCCAATAGGGACAGGGCCCTATGGCTACACCTTC. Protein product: CASTPIGTGPYGYTF.

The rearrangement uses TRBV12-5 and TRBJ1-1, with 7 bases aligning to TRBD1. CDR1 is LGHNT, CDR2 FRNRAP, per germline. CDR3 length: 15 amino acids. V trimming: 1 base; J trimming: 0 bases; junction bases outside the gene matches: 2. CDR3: CASGLARGLNTEAFF. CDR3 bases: TGTGCTAGTGGTTTGGCCAGGGGGTTGAACACTGAAGCTTTCTTT. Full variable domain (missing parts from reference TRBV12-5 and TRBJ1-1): DARVTQTPRHKVTEMGQEVTMRCQPILGHNTVFWYRQTMMQGLELLAYFRNRAPLDDSGMPKDRFSAEMPDATLATLKIQPSEPRDSAVYFCASGLARGLNTEAFFGQGTRLTVV.